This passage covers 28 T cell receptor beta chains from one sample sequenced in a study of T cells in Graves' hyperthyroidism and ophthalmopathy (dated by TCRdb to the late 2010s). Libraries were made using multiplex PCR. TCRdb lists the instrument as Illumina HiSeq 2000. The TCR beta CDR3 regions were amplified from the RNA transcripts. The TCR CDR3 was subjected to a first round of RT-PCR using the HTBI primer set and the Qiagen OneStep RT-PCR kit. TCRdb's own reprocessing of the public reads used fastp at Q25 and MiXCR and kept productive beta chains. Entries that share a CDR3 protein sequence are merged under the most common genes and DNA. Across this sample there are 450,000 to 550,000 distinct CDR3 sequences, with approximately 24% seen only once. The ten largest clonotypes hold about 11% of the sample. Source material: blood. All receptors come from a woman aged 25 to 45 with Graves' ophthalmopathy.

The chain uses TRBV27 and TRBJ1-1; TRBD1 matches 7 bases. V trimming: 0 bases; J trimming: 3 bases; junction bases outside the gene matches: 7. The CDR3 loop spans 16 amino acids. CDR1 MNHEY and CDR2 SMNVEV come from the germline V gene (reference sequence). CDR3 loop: CASSLSKQGKDTEAFF. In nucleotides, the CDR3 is TGTGCCAGCAGTTTATCGAAACAGGGGAAGGACACTGAAGCTTTCTTT.

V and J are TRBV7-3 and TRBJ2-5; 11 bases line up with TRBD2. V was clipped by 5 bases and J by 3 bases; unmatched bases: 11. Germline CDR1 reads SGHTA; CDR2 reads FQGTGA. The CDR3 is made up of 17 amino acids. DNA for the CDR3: TGTGCCAGCAGCACCGGCCCCATTAGCGGGGGGGAAGAGACCCAGTACTTC. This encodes CASSTGPISGGEETQYF.

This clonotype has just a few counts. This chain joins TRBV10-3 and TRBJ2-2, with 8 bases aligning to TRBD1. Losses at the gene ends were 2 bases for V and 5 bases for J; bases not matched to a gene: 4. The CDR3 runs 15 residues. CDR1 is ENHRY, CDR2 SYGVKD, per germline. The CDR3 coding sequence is TGTGCCATCAGTGAGGGCGGACAGGGAACCGGGGAGCTGTTTTTT. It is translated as CAISEGGQGTGELFF.

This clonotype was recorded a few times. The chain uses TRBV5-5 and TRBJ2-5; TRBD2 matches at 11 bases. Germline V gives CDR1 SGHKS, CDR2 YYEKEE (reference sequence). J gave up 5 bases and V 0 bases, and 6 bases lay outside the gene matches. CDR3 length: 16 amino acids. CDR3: CASSLGFLAGGETQYF. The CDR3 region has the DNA TGTGCCAGCAGCTTGGGGTTTCTAGCGGGAGGCGAGACCCAGTACTTC.

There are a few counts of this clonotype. The CDR3 DNA reads TGCAGCGCCACCGGACTAGGAGAGACCCAGTACTTC. It codes for CSATGLGETQYF. The gene calls are TRBV29-1 and TRBJ2-5; TRBD2 aligns across 7 bases. CDR3 length: 12 amino acids. The V and J ends lost 7 bases and 4 bases, in that order; junction bases with no gene match: 6. The V gene's germline CDR1 is SQVTM and CDR2 ANQGSEA.

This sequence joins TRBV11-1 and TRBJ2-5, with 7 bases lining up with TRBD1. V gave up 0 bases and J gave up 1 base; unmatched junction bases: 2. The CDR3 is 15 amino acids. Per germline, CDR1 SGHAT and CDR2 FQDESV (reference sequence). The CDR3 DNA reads TGTGCCAGCAGCTTAGCTCGACAGGGCCAAGAGACCCAGTACTTC. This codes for CASSLARQGQETQYF.

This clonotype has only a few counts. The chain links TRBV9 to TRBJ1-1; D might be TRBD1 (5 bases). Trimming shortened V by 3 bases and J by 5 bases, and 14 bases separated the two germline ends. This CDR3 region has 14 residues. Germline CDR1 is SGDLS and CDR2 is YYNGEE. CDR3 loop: CASSGGRGRTEAFF. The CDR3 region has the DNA TGTGCCAGCAGCGGGGGGAGGGGCCGAACTGAAGCTTTCTTT.

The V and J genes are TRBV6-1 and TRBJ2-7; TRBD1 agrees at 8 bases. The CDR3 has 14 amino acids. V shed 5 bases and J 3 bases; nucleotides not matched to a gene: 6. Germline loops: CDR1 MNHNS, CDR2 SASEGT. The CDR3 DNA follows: TGTGCCAGCAGTCGGACAGGGATCAACTACGAGCAGTACTTC. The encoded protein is CASSRTGINYEQYF.

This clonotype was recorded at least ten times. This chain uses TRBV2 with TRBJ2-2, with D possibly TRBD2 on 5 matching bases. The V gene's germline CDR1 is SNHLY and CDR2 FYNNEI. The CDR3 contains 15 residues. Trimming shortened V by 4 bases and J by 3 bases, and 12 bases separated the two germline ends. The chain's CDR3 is CASSGPTGDTGELFF. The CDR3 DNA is TGTGCCAGCAGTGGGCCCACCGGGGACACCGGGGAGCTGTTTTTT. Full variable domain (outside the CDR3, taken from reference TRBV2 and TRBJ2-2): EPEVTQTPSHQVTQMGQEVILRCVPISNHLYFYWYRQILGQKVEFLVSFYNNEISEKSEIFDDQFSVERPDGSNFTLKIRSTKLEDSAMYFCASSGPTGDTGELFFGEGSRLTVL.

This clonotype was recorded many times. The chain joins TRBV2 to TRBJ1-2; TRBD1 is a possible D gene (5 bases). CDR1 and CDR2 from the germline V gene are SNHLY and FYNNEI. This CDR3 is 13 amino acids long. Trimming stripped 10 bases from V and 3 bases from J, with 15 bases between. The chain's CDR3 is CATEGPGDYGYTF. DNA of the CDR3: TGTGCCACCGAGGGACCCGGGGACTATGGCTACACCTTC.

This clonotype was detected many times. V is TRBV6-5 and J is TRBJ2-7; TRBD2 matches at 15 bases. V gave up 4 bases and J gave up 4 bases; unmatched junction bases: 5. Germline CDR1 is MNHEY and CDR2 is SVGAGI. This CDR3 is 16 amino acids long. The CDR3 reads CASSSWTSGGGYEQYF. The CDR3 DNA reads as TGTGCCAGCAGTTCTTGGACTAGCGGGGGGGGTTACGAGCAGTACTTC.

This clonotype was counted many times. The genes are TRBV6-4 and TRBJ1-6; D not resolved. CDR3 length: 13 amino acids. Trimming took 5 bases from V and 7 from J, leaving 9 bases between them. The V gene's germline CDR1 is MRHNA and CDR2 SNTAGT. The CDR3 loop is CASSYDGNSPLHF. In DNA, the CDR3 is TGTGCCAGCAGTTATGACGGGAATTCACCCCTCCACTTT.

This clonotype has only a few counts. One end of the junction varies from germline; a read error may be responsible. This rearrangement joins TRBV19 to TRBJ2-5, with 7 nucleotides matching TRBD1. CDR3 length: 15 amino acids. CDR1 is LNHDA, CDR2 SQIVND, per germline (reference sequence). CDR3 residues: CASSIGQESQGTQYF. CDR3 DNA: TGTGCCAGTAGTATCGGACAGGAGTCTCAAGGGACCCAGTACTTC.

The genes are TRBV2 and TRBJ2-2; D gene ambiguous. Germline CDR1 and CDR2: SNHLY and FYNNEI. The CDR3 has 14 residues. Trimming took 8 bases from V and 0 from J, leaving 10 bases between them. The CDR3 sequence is CASGLGSNTGELFF. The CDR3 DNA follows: TGTGCCAGCGGGCTAGGCTCGAACACCGGGGAGCTGTTTTTT.

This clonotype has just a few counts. The CDR3 spells CASSLAQGRMNTEAFF. The CDR3 DNA is TGTGCCAGCAGTTTAGCCCAGGGGCGCATGAACACTGAAGCTTTCTTT. The chain employs TRBV27 and TRBJ1-1; perhaps TRBD1 as D (6 bases). CDR3 length: 16 residues. The germline V gene encodes CDR1 MNHEY and CDR2 SMNVEV (reference sequence). V was shortened by 2 bases and J by 0 bases, with 13 bases between the two germline ends.

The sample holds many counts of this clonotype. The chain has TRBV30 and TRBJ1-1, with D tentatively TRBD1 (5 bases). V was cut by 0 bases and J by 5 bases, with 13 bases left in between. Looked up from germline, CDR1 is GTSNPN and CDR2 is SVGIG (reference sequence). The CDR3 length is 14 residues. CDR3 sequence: CAWSVQRGWTEAFF. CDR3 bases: TGTGCCTGGAGTGTACAGAGGGGATGGACTGAAGCTTTCTTT.

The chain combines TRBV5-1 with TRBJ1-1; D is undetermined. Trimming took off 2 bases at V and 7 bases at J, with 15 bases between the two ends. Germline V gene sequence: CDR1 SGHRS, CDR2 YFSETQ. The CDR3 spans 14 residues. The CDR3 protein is CASSLGQDVHEAFF. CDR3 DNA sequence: TGCGCCAGCAGCTTAGGGCAGGACGTACATGAAGCTTTCTTT.

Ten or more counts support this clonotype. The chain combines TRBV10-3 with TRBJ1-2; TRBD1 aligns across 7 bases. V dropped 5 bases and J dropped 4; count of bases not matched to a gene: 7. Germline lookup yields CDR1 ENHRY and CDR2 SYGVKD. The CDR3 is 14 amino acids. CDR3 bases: TGTGCCATCAGTACGGGACAGAATTTCTATGGCTACACCTTC. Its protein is CAISTGQNFYGYTF.

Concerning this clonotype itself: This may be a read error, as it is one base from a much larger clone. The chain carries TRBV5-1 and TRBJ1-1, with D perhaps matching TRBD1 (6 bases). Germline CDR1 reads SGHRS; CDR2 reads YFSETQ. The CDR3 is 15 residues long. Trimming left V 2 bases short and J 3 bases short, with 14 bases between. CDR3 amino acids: CASSFIRQADTEAFF. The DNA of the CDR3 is TGCGCCAGCAGCTTCATTCGACAGGCGGACACTGAAGCTTTCTTT.

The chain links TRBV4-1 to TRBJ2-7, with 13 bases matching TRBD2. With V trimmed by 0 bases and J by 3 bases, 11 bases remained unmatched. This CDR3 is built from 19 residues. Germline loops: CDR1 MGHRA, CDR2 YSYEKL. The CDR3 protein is CASSQDIGLAGDSHYEQYF. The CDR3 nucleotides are TGCGCCAGCAGCCAAGATATCGGACTAGCGGGGGACTCTCACTACGAGCAGTACTTC.

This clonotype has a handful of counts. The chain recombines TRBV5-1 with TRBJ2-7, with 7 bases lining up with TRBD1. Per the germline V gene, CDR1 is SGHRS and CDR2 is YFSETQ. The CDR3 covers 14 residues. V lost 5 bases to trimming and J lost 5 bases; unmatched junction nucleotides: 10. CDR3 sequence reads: CASSLQGLGNEQYF. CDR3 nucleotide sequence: TGCGCCAGCAGTTTACAGGGGCTTGGAAACGAGCAGTACTTC.

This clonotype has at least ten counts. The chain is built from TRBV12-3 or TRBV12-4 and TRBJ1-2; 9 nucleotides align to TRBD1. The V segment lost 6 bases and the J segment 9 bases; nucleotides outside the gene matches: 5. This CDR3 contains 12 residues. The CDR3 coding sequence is TGTGCCAGCAGACCGACAGGGGGACGCTACACCTTC. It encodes CASRPTGGRYTF.

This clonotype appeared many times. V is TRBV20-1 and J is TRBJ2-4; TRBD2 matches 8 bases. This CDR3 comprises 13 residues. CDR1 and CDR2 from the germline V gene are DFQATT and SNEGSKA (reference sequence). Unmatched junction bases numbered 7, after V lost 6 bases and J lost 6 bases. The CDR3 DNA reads TGCAGTGCGCCGGGGGGGAGTGGAAACATTCAGTACTTC. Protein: CSAPGGSGNIQYF.

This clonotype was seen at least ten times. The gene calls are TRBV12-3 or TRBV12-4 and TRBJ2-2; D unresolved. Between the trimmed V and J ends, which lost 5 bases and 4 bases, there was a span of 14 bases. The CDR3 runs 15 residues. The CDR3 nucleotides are TGTGCCAGCAGTACTCCCCCACTTTCCACCGGGGAGCTGTTTTTT. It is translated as CASSTPPLSTGELFF.

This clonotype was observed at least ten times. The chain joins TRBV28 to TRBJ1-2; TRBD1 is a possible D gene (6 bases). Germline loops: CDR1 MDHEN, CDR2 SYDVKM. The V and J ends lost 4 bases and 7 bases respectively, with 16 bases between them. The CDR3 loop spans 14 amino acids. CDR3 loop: CASSSGQNLSGYTF. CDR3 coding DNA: TGTGCCAGCAGTTCCGGACAGAACTTATCTGGCTACACCTTC.

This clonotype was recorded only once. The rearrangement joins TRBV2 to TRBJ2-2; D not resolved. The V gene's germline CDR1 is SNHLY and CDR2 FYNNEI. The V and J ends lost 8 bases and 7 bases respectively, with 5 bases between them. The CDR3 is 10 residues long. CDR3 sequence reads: CASRIGELFF. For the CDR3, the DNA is TGTGCCAGCCGGATCGGGGAGCTGTTTTTT.

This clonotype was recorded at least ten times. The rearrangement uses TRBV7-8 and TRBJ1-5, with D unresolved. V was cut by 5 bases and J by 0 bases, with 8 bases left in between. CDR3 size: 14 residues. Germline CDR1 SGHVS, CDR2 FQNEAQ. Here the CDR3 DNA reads TGTGCCAGCAGCCCATCGAATAGCAATCAGCCCCAGCATTTT. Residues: CASSPSNSNQPQHF.

CDR3: CASSGRGLATQYF. The CDR3 DNA sequence: TGTGCCAGCAGTGGTCGGGGCTTGGCGACCCAGTACTTC. The chain uses TRBV2 and TRBJ2-5; D possibly matches TRBD1 or TRBD2 (5 bases each). The V end lost 4 bases, the J end lost 7 bases, and 13 bases lay between the germline ends. Germline V gene lookup returns CDR1 SNHLY and CDR2 FYNNEI. This CDR3 region has 13 residues.